These 10 T cell receptor beta chains share one sample of origin, sequenced in a study of identical twins. Via MiXCR, TCRdb re-called the 5' RACE reads, giving one row per CDR3 protein. Of some 250,000 distinct CDR3 sequences detected, around 6.5% appear once; the ten largest clones hold 14% to 15%. In addition, the sample was reused for a study of T cells expressing NK-cell markers.

The sample comprised CD8+ T cells sorted from blood. These receptors all come from a woman younger than 35 in good health.

This clonotype was found a few times. This rearrangement joins TRBV12-3 or TRBV12-4 to TRBJ2-2; the match to TRBD1 covers 10 bases. Trimming at V came to 6 bases and at J to 5 bases, leaving 6 bases not matched to a gene. The length of the CDR3 is 15 residues. The chain's CDR3 is CASRGRTGGTGELFF. The CDR3 nucleotides are TGTGCCAGCAGGGGCCGGACAGGGGGGACCGGGGAGCTGTTTTTT.

This chain links TRBV11-1 with TRBJ2-1; D possibly corresponds to TRBD2 (6 bases). This CDR3 comprises 13 residues. Germline-derived CDR1 and CDR2 are SGHAT and FQDESV (reference sequence). The V end lost 8 bases, the J end lost 6 bases, and 14 bases lay between the germline ends. CDR3 region: CASPGEEGNEQFF. Here the CDR3 DNA reads TGTGCCAGCCCAGGTGAGGAGGGCAATGAGCAGTTCTTC.

This clonotype has a handful of counts. The rearrangement links TRBV9 to TRBJ2-1; 14 bases agree with TRBD2. This CDR3 has 18 amino acids. V lost 0 bases and J lost 7; bases outside the gene matches: 9. Germline-derived CDR1 and CDR2 are SGDLS and YYNGEE. CDR3 loop: CASSVENPGTSGRNEQFF. CDR3 nucleotides: TGTGCCAGCAGCGTAGAAAATCCCGGGACTAGCGGGAGAAATGAGCAGTTCTTC.

The table lists this clonotype with a few counts. CDR3 in amino acids: CASSHPRAGEVNEKLFF. Here the CDR3 DNA reads TGTGCCAGCAGCCACCCGAGGGCCGGCGAAGTTAATGAAAAACTGTTTTTT. The chain recombines TRBV3-1 with TRBJ1-4; no definite D call. The V and J ends lost 3 bases and 4 bases respectively, with 18 bases between them. Germline V gives CDR1 LGHDT, CDR2 YNNKEL (reference sequence). This CDR3 is 17 amino acids long.

The chain carries TRBV5-1 and TRBJ2-7, with TRBD2 matching over 12 bases. V shed 0 bases, J shed 4 bases, and the junction held 8 bases outside the gene matches. This CDR3 is 17 amino acids long. Germline assignment: CDR1 SGHRS and CDR2 YFSETQ. Written as DNA, the CDR3 is TGCGCCAGCAGCTTGGGGCTAGCGGGAGGGCCGTCTTACGAGCAGTACTTC. Protein: CASSLGLAGGPSYEQYF.

This clonotype was seen repeatedly, ten times or more. The chain recombines TRBV7-9 with TRBJ2-3; D ambiguous. The germline V gene encodes CDR1 SEHNR and CDR2 FQNEAQ (reference sequence). The length of the CDR3 is 14 residues. Trimming cost V 8 bases and J 4 bases, with 16 bases left between them. CDR3 coding DNA: TGTGCCAGCTCGTTCGCTGTACTCGCAGATACGCAGTATTTT. Residues: CASSFAVLADTQYF.

Only a few counts were recorded for this clonotype. The V gene is TRBV13, the J gene TRBJ2-2; D gene uncertain. This CDR3 has 15 amino acids. Trimming shortened V by 3 bases and J by 4 bases, and 12 bases separated the two germline ends. In germline, CDR1 is PRHDT, CDR2 FYEKMQ (reference sequence). CDR3 sequence (DNA): TGTGCCAGCAGCTTTATGGTGTTCCCCACCGGGGAGCTGTTTTTT. Its protein is CASSFMVFPTGELFF. The full variable domain, with the rest looked up from reference TRBV13 and TRBJ2-2, is AAGVIQSPRHLIKEKRETATLKCYPIPRHDTVYWYQQGPGQDPQFLISFYEKMQSDKGSIPDRFSAQQFSDYHSELNMSSLELGDSALYFCASSFMVFPTGELFFGEGSRLTVL.

The table lists this clonotype with a few counts. The rearrangement joins TRBV2 to TRBJ2-1; D uncertain. The CDR3 sequence is 16 residues long. Germline-derived CDR1 and CDR2 are SNHLY and FYNNEI. V lost 7 bases and J 0 bases, leaving 16 bases between the germline ends. For the CDR3, the DNA is TGTGCCAGCAAATCCGGAGACGCCCCCTCCTACAATGAGCAGTTCTTC. Its translation: CASKSGDAPSYNEQFF.

This clonotype was seen only a few times. The chain has TRBV9 and TRBJ1-2; a possible D gene is TRBD1 (5 bases). The CDR3 has 17 amino acids. The germline V gene encodes CDR1 SGDLS and CDR2 YYNGEE. V lost 0 bases and J 0 bases, leaving 15 bases between the germline ends. CDR3 in amino acids: CASSVEGTGLANYGYTF. The CDR3 DNA reads as TGTGCCAGCAGCGTAGAAGGGACGGGGCTGGCTAACTATGGCTACACCTTC. The whole variable domain, remainder taken from reference TRBV9 and TRBJ1-2, is DSGVTQTPKHLITATGQRVTLRCSPRSGDLSVYWYQQSLDQGLQFLIQYYNGEERAKGNILERFSAQQFPDLHSELNLSSLELGDSALYFCASSVEGTGLANYGYTFGSGTRLTVV.

The chain links TRBV5-6 to TRBJ1-1, with a possible D match to TRBD1 (6 bases). V gave up 0 bases and J gave up 7 bases, with 16 bases separating them. There are 15 residues in the CDR3. Germline values: CDR1 SGHDT, CDR2 YYEEEE. The chain's CDR3 is CASSLAAGAANEAFF. CDR3 nucleotide sequence: TGTGCCAGCAGCTTGGCGGCAGGGGCCGCGAATGAAGCTTTCTTT. Supplemented by reference TRBV5-6 and TRBJ1-1, the full variable domain reads DAGVTQSPTHLIKTRGQQVTLRCSPKSGHDTVSWYQQALGQGPQFIFQYYEEEERQRGNFPDRFSGHQFPNYSSELNVNALLLGDSALYLCASSLAAGAANEAFFGQGTRLTVV.